This T cell receptor (beta chain) appears in the sequencing data of a study of identical twins. CDR1 is SGHAT and CDR2 is FQNNGV in the germline V gene. This CDR3 has 16 amino acids. V shed 0 bases, J shed 6 bases, and the junction held 6 bases outside the gene matches. TCRdb itself ran the 5' RACE reads through MiXCR, one entry per CDR3 protein. The profile shows approximately 550,000 distinct CDR3 sequences, about 20% of them singletons. This clonotype was observed a handful of times. These data also featured in a second study, about yellow fever vaccine responses in identical twins.

The receptor's source is a woman in her late teens or twenties in good health. The V call is TRBV11-2, the J call TRBJ2-1; 9 positions agree with TRBD2. Specimen: CD4+ T cells sorted from blood. CDR3 loop: CASSLDRLAGTNEQFF. DNA of the CDR3: TGTGCCAGCAGCTTAGATCGCCTAGCGGGGACCAATGAGCAGTTCTTC.